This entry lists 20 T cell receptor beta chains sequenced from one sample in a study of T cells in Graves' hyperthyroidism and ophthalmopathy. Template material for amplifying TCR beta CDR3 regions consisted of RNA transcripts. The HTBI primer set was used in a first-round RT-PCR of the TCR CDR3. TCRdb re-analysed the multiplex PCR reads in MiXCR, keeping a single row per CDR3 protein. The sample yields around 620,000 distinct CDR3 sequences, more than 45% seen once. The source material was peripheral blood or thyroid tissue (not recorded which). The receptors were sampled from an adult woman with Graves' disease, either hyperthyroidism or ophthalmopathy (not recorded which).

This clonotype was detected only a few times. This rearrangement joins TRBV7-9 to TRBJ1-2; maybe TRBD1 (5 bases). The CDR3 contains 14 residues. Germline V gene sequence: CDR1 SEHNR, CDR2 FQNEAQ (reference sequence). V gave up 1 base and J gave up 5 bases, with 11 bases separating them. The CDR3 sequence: CASSLGAGIYGYTF. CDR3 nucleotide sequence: TGTGCCAGCAGCTTAGGCGCAGGGATATATGGCTACACCTTC. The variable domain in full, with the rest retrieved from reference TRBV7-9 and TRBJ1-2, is DTGVSQNPRHKITKRGQNVTFRCDPISEHNRLYWYRQTLGQGPEFLTYFQNEAQLEKSRLLSDRFSAERPKGSFSTLEIQRTEQGDSAMYLCASSLGAGIYGYTFGSGTRLTVV.

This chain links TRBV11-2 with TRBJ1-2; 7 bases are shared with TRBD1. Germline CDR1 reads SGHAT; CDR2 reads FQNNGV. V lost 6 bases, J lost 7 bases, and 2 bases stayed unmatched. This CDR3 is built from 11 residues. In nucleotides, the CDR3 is TGTGCCAGCAGGACAGGGCCTGGCTACACCTTC. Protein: CASRTGPGYTF.

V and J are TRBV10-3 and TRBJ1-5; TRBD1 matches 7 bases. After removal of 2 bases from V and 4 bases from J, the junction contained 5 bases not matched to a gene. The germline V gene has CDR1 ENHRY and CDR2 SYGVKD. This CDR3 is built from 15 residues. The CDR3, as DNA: TGTGCCATCAGTGAGGAGGGGGCCCTTAATCAGCCCCAGCATTTT. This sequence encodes CAISEEGALNQPQHF.

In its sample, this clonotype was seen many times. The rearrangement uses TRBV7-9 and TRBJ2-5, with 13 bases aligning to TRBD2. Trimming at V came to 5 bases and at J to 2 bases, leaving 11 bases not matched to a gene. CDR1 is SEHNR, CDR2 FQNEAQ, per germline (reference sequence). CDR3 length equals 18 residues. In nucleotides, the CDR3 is TGTGCCAGCAGCAAGATACGGACTAGCGGGAGTTGGCAAGAGACCCAGTACTTC. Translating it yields CASSKIRTSGSWQETQYF.

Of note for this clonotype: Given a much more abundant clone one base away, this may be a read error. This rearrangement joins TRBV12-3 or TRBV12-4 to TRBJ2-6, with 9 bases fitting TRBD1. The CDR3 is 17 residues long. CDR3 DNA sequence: TGTGCCAGCAGTTACGACAGGGGGACCGCTGGGGCCAACGCCCTGACTTTC. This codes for CASSYDRGTAGANALTF.

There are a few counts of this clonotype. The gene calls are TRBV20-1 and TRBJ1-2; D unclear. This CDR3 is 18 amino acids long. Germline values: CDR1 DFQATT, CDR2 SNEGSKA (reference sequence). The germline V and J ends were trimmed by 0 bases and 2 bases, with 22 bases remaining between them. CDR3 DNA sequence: TGCAGTGCTAGAGAGAGCTCCGCCCGGTTTCTCGGCAACTATGGCTACACCTTC. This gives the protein CSARESSARFLGNYGYTF.

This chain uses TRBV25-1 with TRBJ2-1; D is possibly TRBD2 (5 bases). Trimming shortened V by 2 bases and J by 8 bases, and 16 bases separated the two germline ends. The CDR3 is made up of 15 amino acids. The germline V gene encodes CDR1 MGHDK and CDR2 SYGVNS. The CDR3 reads CASSEGDLKADEQFF. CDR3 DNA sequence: TGTGCCAGCAGTGAAGGTGACCTAAAAGCGGATGAGCAGTTCTTC. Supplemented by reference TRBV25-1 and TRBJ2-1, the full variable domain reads EADIYQTPRYLVIGTGKKITLECSQTMGHDKMYWYQQDPGMELHLIHYSYGVNSTEKGDLSSESTVSRIRTEHFPLTLESARPSHTSQYLCASSEGDLKADEQFFGPGTRLTVL.

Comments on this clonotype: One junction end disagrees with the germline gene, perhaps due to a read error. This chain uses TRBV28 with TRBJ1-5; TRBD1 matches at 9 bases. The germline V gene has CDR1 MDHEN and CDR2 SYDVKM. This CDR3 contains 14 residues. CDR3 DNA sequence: TGTGCCAGCTACCTCGGACAGGGGAATCAGCCCCGGCATTTT. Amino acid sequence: CASYLGQGNQPRHF.

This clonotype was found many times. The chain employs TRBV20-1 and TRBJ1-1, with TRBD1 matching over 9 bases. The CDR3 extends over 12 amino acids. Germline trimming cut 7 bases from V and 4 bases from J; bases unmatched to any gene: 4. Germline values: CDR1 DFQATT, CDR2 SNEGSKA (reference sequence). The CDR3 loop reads CSEQGASTEAFF. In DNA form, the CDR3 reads TGCAGTGAACAGGGGGCGAGCACTGAAGCTTTCTTT.

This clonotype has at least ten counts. The CDR3 protein is CASSLQRGSSYEQYF. As DNA, the CDR3 is TGTGCCAGCAGCTTACAGCGGGGAAGCTCCTACGAGCAGTACTTC. The V and J genes are TRBV7-8 and TRBJ2-7; the match to TRBD2 covers 7 bases. Germline V gene sequence: CDR1 SGHVS, CDR2 FQNEAQ. The V gene end was trimmed by 2 bases and the J gene end by 0 bases; junction bases not matched to a gene: 4. The CDR3 runs 15 residues. Full variable domain (outside the CDR3, taken from reference TRBV7-8 and TRBJ2-7): GAGVSQSPRYKVAKRGQDVALRCDPISGHVSLFWYQQALGQGPEFLTYFQNEAQLDKSGLPSDRFFAERPEGSVSTLKIQRTQQEDSAVYLCASSLQRGSSYEQYFGPGTRLTVT.

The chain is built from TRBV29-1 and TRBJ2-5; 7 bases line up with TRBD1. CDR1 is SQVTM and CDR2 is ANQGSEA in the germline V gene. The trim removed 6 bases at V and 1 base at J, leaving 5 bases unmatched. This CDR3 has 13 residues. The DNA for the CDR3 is TGCAGCGTGACGGGGACAGTCCAAGAGACCCAGTACTTC. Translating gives CSVTGTVQETQYF.

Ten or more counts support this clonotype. CDR3 bases: TGTGCCAGCGCAACACCCCCCCGGTACGAGCAGTACTTC. This gives the protein CASATPPRYEQYF. The genes are TRBV7-2 and TRBJ2-7; D is unclear. The ends were cut back, 8 bases at V and 4 bases at J, with 15 bases in the middle. Germline V gene data show CDR1 as SGHTA and CDR2 as FQGNSA. The CDR3 has 13 residues.

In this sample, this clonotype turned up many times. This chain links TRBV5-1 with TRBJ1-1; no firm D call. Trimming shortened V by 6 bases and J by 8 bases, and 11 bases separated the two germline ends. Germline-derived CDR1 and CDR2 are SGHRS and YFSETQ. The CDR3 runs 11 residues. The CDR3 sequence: CASTGLTEAFF. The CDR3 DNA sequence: TGCGCCAGCACCGGACTTACCGAAGCTTTCTTT. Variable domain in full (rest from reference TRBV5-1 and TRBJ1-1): KAGVTQTPRYLIKTRGQQVTLSCSPISGHRSVSWYQQTPGQGLQFLFEYFSETQRNKGNFPGRFSGRQFSNSRSEMNVSTLELGDSALYLCASTGLTEAFFGQGTRLTVV.

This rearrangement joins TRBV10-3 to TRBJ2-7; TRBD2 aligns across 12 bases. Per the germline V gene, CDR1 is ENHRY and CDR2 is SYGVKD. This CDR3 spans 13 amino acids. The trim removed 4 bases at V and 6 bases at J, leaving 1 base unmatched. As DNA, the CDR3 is TGTGCCATCAGTGGGACTAGCGGGACCGAGCAGTACTTC. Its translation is CAISGTSGTEQYF.

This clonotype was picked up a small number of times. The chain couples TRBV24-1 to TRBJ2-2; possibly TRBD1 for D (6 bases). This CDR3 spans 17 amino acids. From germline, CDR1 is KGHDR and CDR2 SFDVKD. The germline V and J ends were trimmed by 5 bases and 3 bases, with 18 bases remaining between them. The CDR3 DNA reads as TGTGCCACCAGTGCTACAAAGATAGGGGGTTACACCGGGGAGCTGTTTTTT. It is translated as CATSATKIGGYTGELFF.

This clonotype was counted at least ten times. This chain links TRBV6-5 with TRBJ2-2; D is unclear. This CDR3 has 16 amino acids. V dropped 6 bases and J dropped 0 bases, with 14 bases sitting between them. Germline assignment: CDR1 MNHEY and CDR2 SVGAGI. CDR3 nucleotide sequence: TGTGCCAGCAGCCCCGAGGCAGGAACGAACACCGGGGAGCTGTTTTTT. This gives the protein CASSPEAGTNTGELFF.

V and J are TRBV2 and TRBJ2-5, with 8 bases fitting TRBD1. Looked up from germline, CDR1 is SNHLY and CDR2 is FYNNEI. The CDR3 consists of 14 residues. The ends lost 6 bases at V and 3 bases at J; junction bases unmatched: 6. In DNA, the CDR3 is TGTGCCAGCAGCTTTACGACAGGGGAAGAGACCCAGTACTTC. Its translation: CASSFTTGEETQYF.

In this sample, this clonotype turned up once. The chain's CDR3 is CASSVTGTTGTGELFF. CDR3 nucleotides: TGTGCCAGCAGTGTAACCGGGACAACGGGCACCGGGGAGCTGTTTTTT. This sequence joins TRBV7-8 and TRBJ2-2, with a weak D call TRBD1 (6 bases). The CDR3 spans 16 residues. Germline V gene data show CDR1 as SGHVS and CDR2 as FQNEAQ. Trimming pared 6 bases from V and 4 bases from J, leaving 18 bases between. Using reference TRBV7-8 and TRBJ2-2 for the parts outside the CDR3, the full variable domain is GAGVSQSPRYKVAKRGQDVALRCDPISGHVSLFWYQQALGQGPEFLTYFQNEAQLDKSGLPSDRFFAERPEGSVSTLKIQRTQQEDSAVYLCASSVTGTTGTGELFFGEGSRLTVL.

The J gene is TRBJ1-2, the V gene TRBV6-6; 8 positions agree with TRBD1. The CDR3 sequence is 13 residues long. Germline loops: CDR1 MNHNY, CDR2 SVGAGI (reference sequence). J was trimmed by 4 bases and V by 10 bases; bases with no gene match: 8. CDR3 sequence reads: CAIRGTGGYGYTF. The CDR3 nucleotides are TGTGCCATCAGGGGGACAGGAGGCTATGGCTACACCTTC.

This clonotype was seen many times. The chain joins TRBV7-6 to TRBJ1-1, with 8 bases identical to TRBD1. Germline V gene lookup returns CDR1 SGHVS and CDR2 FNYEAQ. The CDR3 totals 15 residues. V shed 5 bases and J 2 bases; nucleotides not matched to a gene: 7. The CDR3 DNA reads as TGTGCCAGCAGCGAAGGGACAGGACTAAACACTGAAGCTTTCTTT. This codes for CASSEGTGLNTEAFF. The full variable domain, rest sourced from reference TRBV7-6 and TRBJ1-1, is GAGVSQSPRYKVTKRGQDVALRCDPISGHVSLYWYRQALGQGPEFLTYFNYEAQQDKSGLPNDRFSAERPEGSISTLTIQRTEQRDSAMYRCASSEGTGLNTEAFFGQGTRLTVV.